This T cell receptor (beta chain) comes out of a study of PD-1 blockade in classical Hodgkin lymphoma. Whole-study context: Patients got intravenous nivolumab 3 mg/kg every 2 weeks. Study-wide results and caveats: Complete responders matched newly diagnosed patients in baseline diversity. When nivolumab was started under 1 year after ASCT, patients were excluded.

Repertoires were generated with immunoSEQ multiplex PCR, while TCRdb's copy carries only in-frame clones and drops some. This table holds approximately 17,000 clones, about four fifths found once. Germline V gene sequence: CDR1 SGDLS, CDR2 YYNGEE. The CDR3 length is 15 residues. V shed 3 bases and J 2 bases; nucleotides not matched to a gene: 7. On this clone itself: The antigen is undetermined.

Each patient's relapse followed autologous stem cell transplantation, and brentuximab vedotin exposure varied. Patients' outcomes at their best amounted to complete response, partial response or progressive disease. The rearrangement joins TRBV9 to TRBJ1-2; 7 bases fit TRBD1. The sequence came from a human donor with classical Hodgkin lymphoma. Sequenced here: peripheral blood mononuclear cells (PBMCs), sampled before the second cycle of nivolumab. In DNA form, the CDR3 reads TGTGCCAGCAGCGGGATGGGACAGATGAACTATGGCTACACCTTC. Its translation: CASSGMGQMNYGYTF.